This paragraph reports one TCR beta chain. The data derive from a study of blood T cell repertoires in COVID-19. Overall study: The United States, Italy and Spain were the sources of the acute and convalescent COVID-19 samples. Nucleic acid was either cDNA or gDNA, and it came from T cells, B-cell-depleted T cells, or PBMCs.

Authors' analysis steps: Amplifying reference gene primers gave estimates of nucleated cell counts. This table comes from immunoSEQ multiplex PCR, and its TCRdb copy is limited to in-frame clones, with some not included. V, J and clone size derive from that table, while D and trimming were established from the DNA sequence. The table shows just under 80,000 clones, with around 90% occurring only once. The CDR3 runs to 15 residues. CDR1 MGHRA and CDR2 YSYEKL come from the germline V gene. J gave up 2 bases and V 4 bases, and 5 bases lay outside the gene matches. The J gene is TRBJ2-5, the V gene TRBV4-1; 9 nucleotides match TRBD2. The clonotype comes from a human donor in a cohort sampled during active COVID-19. What was sequenced was peripheral blood. The CDR3 sequence is CASSLAGGRQETQYF. In DNA form, the CDR3 reads TGCGCCAGCAGCCTGGCGGGGGGGCGGCAAGAGACCCAGTACTTC.